A selection of T cell receptor beta chains follows, all from one sample in a study of OX40 agonist ivuxolimab in advanced cancers. Measured with immunoSEQ multiplex PCR; TCRdb has only the in-frame clones, and not every one. The sample lists about 75,000 clones; more than 75% were seen once. This material consisted of CD4+ or CD8+ T cells sorted from blood, taken in a trial of the OX40 agonist ivuxolimab. The receptors come from an adult with an advanced solid tumor such as melanoma, head and neck, liver or kidney cancer. Both conserved end residues are part of each CDR3. The order of the fields is J gene, V gene, CDR3 protein.

TRBJ1-5 | TRBV29-1 | CSVKYRDGNQPQHF
TRBJ2-4 | TRBV5-1 | CASSLDSLAGESVAKNIQYF
TRBJ1-2 | TRBV19 | CASSTQGVYYGYTF
TRBJ1-1 | TRBV5-1 | CASSLAGTGGTEAFF
TRBJ2-1 | TRBV5-6 | CASSSGLAIEQFF
TRBJ2-2 | TRBV11-3 | CASSLGVAGVQTGELFF
TRBJ2-7 | TRBV6-5 | CASVGTGTGEQYF
TRBJ2-2 | TRBV11-1 | CASRPTGTGNTGELFF
TRBJ2-7 | TRBV6-5 | CASSSATLSYEQYF
TRBJ1-1 | TRBV11-2 | CASSSTNWDREAFF
TRBJ1-5 | TRBV6-5 | CASSRGQNSNQPQHF
TRBJ2-3 | TRBV29-1 | CSVVTTSTDTQYF
TRBJ2-1 | TRBV10-2 | CASSEASGAYNEQFF
TRBJ1-3 | TRBV5-1 | CASSLTGSSGNTIYF
TRBJ2-1 | TRBV5-1 | CASSHSMVREQFF
TRBJ2-2 | TRBV13 | CASSLGTGRTGELFF
TRBJ2-1 | TRBV6-6 | CASSPGAAANEQFF
TRBJ1-6 | TRBV5-1 | CASSLGELGSLFMLSPLHF
TRBJ2-2 | TRBV6-5 | CASSYRLAGGRGELFF
TRBJ2-7 | TRBV2 | CARGTSGAGSYEQYF
TRBJ2-7 | TRBV30 | CAWSYLVGLAGGLISYEQYF
TRBJ1-2 | TRBV7-9 | CASSPDWEYGYTF
TRBJ1-1 | TRBV7-9 | CASSINRVTEAFF
TRBJ1-5 | TRBV7-9 | CASSDDRGPYSNQPQHF
TRBJ2-7 | TRBV28 | CASSLVSGGGYEQYF
TRBJ2-7 | TRBV11-1 | CASSLRRASGRNEQYF
TRBJ2-7 | TRBV5-4 | CASGHRGQLAYEQYF
TRBJ2-2 | TRBV5-4 | CASSVTGGRTGELFF
TRBJ2-1 | TRBV18 | CASSLFYNEQFF
TRBJ2-3 | TRBV10-2 | CASNRAGGVTDTQYF
TRBJ2-5 | TRBV6-6 | CASSKIDRAETQYF
TRBJ2-5 | TRBV7-6 | CASSFTGVETQYF
TRBJ1-5 | TRBV6-5 | CASRKNQPQHF
TRBJ2-2 | TRBV11-2 | CASSLNLPGLANTGELFF
TRBJ1-3 | TRBV19 | CASSPAGVKGNTIYF
TRBJ1-5 | TRBV5-5 | CASSLGRGLANQPQHF
TRBJ2-4 | TRBV5-8 | CASSLENAVIAKNIQYF
TRBJ2-5 | TRBV6-1 | CASNPDRTGGTQYF
TRBJ2-1 | TRBV6-4 | CASSDSFAPTYNEQFF
TRBJ2-1 | TRBV5-1 | CASRHVKAGHGDEQFF
TRBJ2-7 | TRBV28 | CASSSLHRAGYEQYF
TRBJ2-3 | TRBV5-6 | CASSWDRTYPGDTQYF
TRBJ1-6 | TRBV5-1 | CASSLAPEVASPLHF
TRBJ2-1 | TRBV7-9 | CASSLPGQGPNNEQFF
TRBJ1-6 | TRBV27 | CASPGVSYNSPLHF
TRBJ2-3 | TRBV19 | CASSGTSGSGTDTQYF
TRBJ1-5 | TRBV5-4 | CASSFWTGGISNQPQHF
TRBJ2-3 | TRBV5-4 | CASSPIGLAGSTDTQYF
TRBJ2-3 | TRBV7-9 | CASSLGLAGTDTQYF
TRBJ2-1 | TRBV7-9 | CASSFSRDIYNEQFF
TRBJ2-1 | TRBV7-2 | CARGLEDSEQFF
TRBJ2-5 | TRBV28 | CASSGQGLQETQYF
TRBJ2-7 | TRBV6-6 | CASRRQGAGEQYF
TRBJ2-3 | TRBV18 | CASSPFVADTQYF
TRBJ2-3 | TRBV25-1 | CASSYRLFTDTQYF
TRBJ1-4 | TRBV19 | CASSIQAGKLFF
TRBJ1-1 | TRBV6-5 | CASTEDLDSPDAFF